These 31 T cell receptor beta chains were all obtained from the same sample, sequenced in a study of CXCR3-negative and CXCR3-positive naive CD8 T cells. Study results and limitations: Compared with CXCR3-negative naive cells, CXCR3-positive naive cells showed more hydrophobic TRB CDR3s.

UMI labels and 5' RACE were used to prepare the TRB cDNA libraries. For each CDR3 protein, TCRdb gives one entry from its re-call of the 5' RACE reads, without DNA. This sample's table has about 130,000 distinct CDR3 sequences. The antigens of these receptors remain unknown. Sequencing was performed on naive CXCR3+ CD8+ T cells from blood. As for subset: CD45RO-CCR7+CD27+CD95- naive CD8+ T cells expressing CXCR3 (TNR3+). All receptors derive from a human donor in good health. Some clones in this sample may be carry-over from other donors' samples.

The CDR3 loop is CGCWDRGHTDTQYF. This rearrangement joins TRBV20-1 to TRBJ2-3; TCRdb reports TRBD1, a call that lacks DNA to check it against. The CDR3 is 14 residues long. Germline CDR1 reads DFQATT; CDR2 reads SNEGSKA (reference sequence).

CDR3 sequence reads: CSARVEREAQYQETQYF. The J gene is TRBJ2-5, the V gene TRBV20-1; TCRdb picks TRBD2, but there is no DNA to check that call. The CDR3 extends over 17 amino acids. CDR1 is DFQATT, CDR2 SNEGSKA, per germline (reference sequence).

V gene TRBV29-1 combines with J gene TRBJ2-7; with no DNA, the TCRdb D assignment of TRBD1 cannot be verified. The CDR3 runs 15 residues. Germline CDR1 reads SQVTM; CDR2 reads ANQGSEA. The CDR3 region is CSVEDLGTGDFEQYF.

The chain has TRBV27 and TRBJ2-7; the D call of TRBD1 rests on TCRdb alone, since no DNA is present to check it. The germline gives CDR1 MNHEY, CDR2 SMNVEV (reference sequence). The length of the CDR3 is 15 residues. CDR3: CASSPYRVKMDEQYF.

The chain recombines TRBV7-9 with TRBJ1-2; the D call from TCRdb, TRBD1, cannot be confirmed without DNA. Germline-derived CDR1 and CDR2 are SEHNR and FQNEAQ (reference sequence). This CDR3 comprises 18 residues. The CDR3 here is CASSSLTWDSASNYGYTF.

The V call is TRBV19, the J call TRBJ1-6; the D gene TCRdb calls, TRBD1, cannot be checked with no DNA. Germline assignment: CDR1 LNHDA and CDR2 SQIVND (reference sequence). This CDR3 is 15 amino acids long. The CDR3 sequence: CASSGLGQGNSPLHF.

This rearrangement joins TRBV9 to TRBJ1-2; TCRdb selects TRBD1, and the lack of DNA leaves this call unchecked. Germline V gene sequence: CDR1 SGDLS, CDR2 YYNGEE. The CDR3 contains 17 residues. The CDR3 spells CASSPGTGPPANYGYTF.

The chain has TRBV11-2 and TRBJ1-6; TCRdb outputs TRBD1, but without DNA this stays unchecked. The germline V gene encodes CDR1 SGHAT and CDR2 FQNNGV. CDR3 length: 16 amino acids. The CDR3 loop reads CASSRDRGSYNSPLHF.

The chain uses TRBV9 and TRBJ2-7. The CDR3 loop spans 13 amino acids. CDR1 and CDR2 from the germline V gene are SGDLS and YYNGEE. CDR3 sequence: CAGSVATLGEQYF. Drawing the rest from reference TRBV9 and TRBJ2-7, the complete variable domain is DSGVTQTPKHLITATGQRVTLRCSPRSGDLSVYWYQQSLDQGLQFLIQYYNGEERAKGNILERFSAQQFPDLHSELNLSSLELGDSALYFCAGSVATLGEQYFGPGTRLTVT.

The chain joins TRBV29-1 to TRBJ2-7; lacking DNA, the TRBD1 call made by TCRdb goes unchecked. The CDR3 extends over 12 amino acids. Germline CDR1 reads SQVTM; CDR2 reads ANQGSEA. CDR3 loop: CSVEDDRYEQYF.

This sequence joins TRBV10-3 and TRBJ1-1; TCRdb reports TRBD1, a call that lacks DNA to check it against. The CDR3 has 15 residues. Germline V gene lookup returns CDR1 ENHRY and CDR2 SYGVKD. The CDR3 sequence: CAITSGTGKNTEAFF.

The genes are TRBV3-1 and TRBJ2-7; TCRdb returns TRBD1, unconfirmable since there is no DNA. Germline-derived CDR1 and CDR2 are LGHDT and YNNKEL (reference sequence). CDR3 length: 15 residues. The CDR3 reads CASSPGPGSSYEQYF.

The chain joins TRBV2 to TRBJ2-7. This CDR3 comprises 12 residues. CDR1 and CDR2 from the germline V gene are SNHLY and FYNNEI. CDR3 in amino acids: CASADFPYEQYF.

This chain links TRBV29-1 with TRBJ2-7; TCRdb selects TRBD2, and the lack of DNA leaves this call unchecked. The CDR3 consists of 12 residues. Germline lookup yields CDR1 SQVTM and CDR2 ANQGSEA. The CDR3 protein is CSVGTGGYEQYF.

The chain recombines TRBV29-1 with TRBJ2-5. The germline CDR1 and CDR2 sequences are SQVTM and ANQGSEA. The CDR3 has 12 amino acids. CDR3 sequence reads: CSVNWGQETQYF.

This chain uses TRBV7-9 with TRBJ1-4; without DNA, the TCRdb call of TRBD1 cannot be checked. The germline V gene encodes CDR1 SEHNR and CDR2 FQNEAQ (reference sequence). The CDR3 covers 14 residues. The CDR3 is CASSRQGANEKLFF.

This rearrangement joins TRBV28 to TRBJ2-3; TCRdb's D call, TRBD2, is unchecked because there is no DNA. This CDR3 spans 16 amino acids. Germline assignment: CDR1 MDHEN and CDR2 SYDVKM. This CDR3 is CASSPTSGRPWDTQYF.

The rearrangement links TRBV7-9 to TRBJ1-2; the D call from TCRdb, TRBD1, cannot be confirmed without DNA. Germline V gene sequence: CDR1 SEHNR, CDR2 FQNEAQ (reference sequence). The CDR3 sequence is 14 residues long. The CDR3: CASSLAVSQGGYTF. The variable domain in full, completed from reference TRBV7-9 and TRBJ1-2, reads DTGVSQNPRHKITKRGQNVTFRCDPISEHNRLYWYRQTLGQGPEFLTYFQNEAQLEKSRLLSDRFSAERPKGSFSTLEIQRTEQGDSAMYLCASSLAVSQGGYTFGSGTRLTVV.

This chain's CDR3 is CASSLGIYEQYF. The chain has TRBV5-6 and TRBJ2-7. Germline V gene data show CDR1 as SGHDT and CDR2 as YYEEEE. The CDR3 totals 12 residues. Complete variable domain (other parts from reference TRBV5-6 and TRBJ2-7): DAGVTQSPTHLIKTRGQQVTLRCSPKSGHDTVSWYQQALGQGPQFIFQYYEEEERQRGNFPDRFSGHQFPNYSSELNVNALLLGDSALYLCASSLGIYEQYFGPGTRLTVT.

The chain carries TRBV5-1 and TRBJ2-7; TCRdb's D call, TRBD1, is unchecked because there is no DNA. In germline, CDR1 is SGHRS, CDR2 YFSETQ. CDR3 length: 14 amino acids. The CDR3 sequence: CASSLGQGINEQYF.

The chain links TRBV20-1 to TRBJ1-1; absent DNA, TCRdb's TRBD1 call cannot be checked. CDR1 DFQATT and CDR2 SNEGSKA come from the germline V gene (reference sequence). The length of the CDR3 is 14 residues. CDR3 in amino acids: CSAKTTGDNTEAFF.

The chain couples TRBV4-1 to TRBJ2-1; with no DNA, the TCRdb D assignment of TRBD1 cannot be verified. The CDR3 runs 14 residues. CDR1 is MGHRA and CDR2 is YSYEKL in the germline V gene. The chain's CDR3 is CASSFGQGFNEQFF.

This sequence joins TRBV21-1 and TRBJ2-2; the TCRdb D gene call, TRBD1, has no DNA to confirm it. TRBV21-1 is flagged as a pseudogene. The CDR3 has 15 amino acids. CDR3 sequence: CASTFGTGDTGELFF.

The rearrangement joins TRBV29-1 to TRBJ1-1. The germline V gene encodes CDR1 SQVTM and CDR2 ANQGSEA. The CDR3 has 12 amino acids. The CDR3 sequence: CSVVYLGDEAFF.

This chain links TRBV6-2 or TRBV6-3 with TRBJ1-3. Germline V gene sequence: CDR1 MNHEY, CDR2 SVGEGT. The CDR3 is 14 residues long. The CDR3 loop reads CASSAGDSGNTIYF.

The chain links TRBV18 to TRBJ2-5. This CDR3 spans 16 amino acids. Germline loops: CDR1 KGHSH, CDR2 LQKENI. CDR3 protein: CASSPLSGGHQETQYF.

The V gene is TRBV29-1, the J gene TRBJ2-2; the D call of TRBD1 rests on TCRdb alone, since no DNA is present to check it. The CDR3 spans 14 residues. Germline assignment: CDR1 SQVTM and CDR2 ANQGSEA. This chain's CDR3 is CSVESHGALGELFF.

The J gene is TRBJ2-7, the V gene TRBV5-1; TCRdb's D call, TRBD2, is unchecked because there is no DNA. Germline V gene sequence: CDR1 SGHRS, CDR2 YFSETQ. The CDR3 consists of 14 residues. CDR3 residues: CASSLGSGSHEQYF.

The chain couples TRBV12-3 or TRBV12-4 to TRBJ2-1; TCRdb's D call, TRBD2, is unchecked because there is no DNA. This CDR3 spans 13 amino acids. The CDR3 spells CASGTSGKNEQFF.

The genes are TRBV11-3 and TRBJ2-4; TCRdb's D gene call, TRBD1, goes unchecked for lack of DNA. This CDR3 region has 16 residues. Germline V gives CDR1 SGHNT, CDR2 YENEEA. CDR3 protein: CASSLDYRTGLNIQYF.

J is TRBJ1-4 and V is TRBV7-2. The germline V gene has CDR1 SGHTA and CDR2 FQGNSA. The CDR3 covers 19 residues. The CDR3 loop reads CASSFFLMEGTATNEKLFF.